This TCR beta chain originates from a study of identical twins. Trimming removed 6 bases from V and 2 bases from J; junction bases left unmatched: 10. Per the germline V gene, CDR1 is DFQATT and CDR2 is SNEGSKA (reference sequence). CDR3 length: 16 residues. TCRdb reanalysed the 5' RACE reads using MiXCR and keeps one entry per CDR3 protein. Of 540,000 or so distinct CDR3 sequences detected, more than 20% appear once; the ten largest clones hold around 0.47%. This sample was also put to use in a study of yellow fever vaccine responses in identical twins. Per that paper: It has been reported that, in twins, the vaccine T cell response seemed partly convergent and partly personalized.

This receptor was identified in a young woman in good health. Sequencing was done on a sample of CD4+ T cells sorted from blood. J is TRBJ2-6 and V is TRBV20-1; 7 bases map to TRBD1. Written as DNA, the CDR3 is TGCAGTGCGACGACAGGGCCAAGCGCTGGGGCCAACGTCCTGACTTTC. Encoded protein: CSATTGPSAGANVLTF.